These 19 T cell receptor beta chains were sequenced from one sample in a study of human T cells and chemical hapten exposure. TCRdb re-derived calls from the RACE reads in MiXCR, one entry per CDR3 protein. The profile covers 100,000 to 150,000 distinct CDR3 sequences, with approximately 8.3% appearing a single time and approximately 2% taken by the ten largest. Documented time point: healthy volunteer bleed at 2 weeks. It was unfractionated whole blood from which total RNA was extracted. Specimen: whole blood. The receptors were sampled from a male donor in good health. Some clones in this sample may be carry-over from other donors' samples.

The gene calls are TRBV27 and TRBJ2-1, with 9 positions matching TRBD1. The germline gives CDR1 MNHEY, CDR2 SMNVEV (reference sequence). The V gene end was trimmed by 5 bases and the J gene end by 0 bases; junction bases not matched to a gene: 8. The CDR3 runs to 17 residues. The CDR3, as DNA: TGTGCCAGCAGTCCGACAGGGGGGATCGGCTCCTACAATGAGCAGTTCTTC. It codes for CASSPTGGIGSYNEQFF.

This clonotype has a count of ten or more. This sequence joins TRBV11-2 and TRBJ1-4, with D possibly TRBD1 on 5 matching bases. The CDR3 totals 15 residues. CDR1 and CDR2 from the germline V gene are SGHAT and FQNNGV. The V end lost 7 bases, the J end lost 8 bases, and 20 bases lay between the germline ends. CDR3 sequence: CASTNPGGRVEKLFF. The CDR3 region has the DNA TGTGCCAGCACTAACCCGGGGGGTCGGGTCGAAAAACTGTTTTTT.

V usage is TRBV6-5 and J usage is TRBJ1-6, with TRBD1 matching 8 bases. The CDR3 has 14 residues. Unmatched junction bases numbered 2, after V lost 5 bases and J lost 5 bases. Germline V lookup: CDR1 MNHEY, CDR2 SVGAGI. As DNA, the CDR3 is TGTGCCAGCAGTACGGGACAGGATAATTCACCCCTCCACTTT. Protein product: CASSTGQDNSPLHF.

This clonotype has a handful of counts. The genes are TRBV20-1 and TRBJ2-7, with TRBD2 matching 7 bases. Germline CDR1 and CDR2: DFQATT and SNEGSKA (reference sequence). The V and J ends lost 7 bases and 2 bases, in that order; junction bases with no gene match: 8. The CDR3 covers 13 residues. CDR3 DNA sequence: TGCAGTGTTTGGGGGGGGTTGACCTACGAGCAGTACTTC. Protein: CSVWGGLTYEQYF.

This clonotype occurred a few times. V is TRBV20-1 and J is TRBJ2-7; TRBD2 is a possible D gene (5 bases). CDR1 is DFQATT and CDR2 is SNEGSKA in the germline V gene (reference sequence). Trimming took 3 bases from V and 2 from J, leaving 11 bases between them. The CDR3 loop spans 13 amino acids. In nucleotides, the CDR3 is TGCAGTGCTAGTTACGGGGTCGCCTACGAGCAGTACTTC. Translating gives CSASYGVAYEQYF.

This clonotype was recorded a few times. The chain couples TRBV7-7 to TRBJ2-2; TRBD1 matches 7 bases. J lost 5 bases, V lost 8 bases, and 11 bases had no gene match. Germline V gives CDR1 SSHAT, CDR2 FNYEAQ (reference sequence). This CDR3 region has 15 residues. The CDR3 DNA sequence: TGTGCCAGCTCATTCTCGACAGGGAATACCGGGGAGCTGTTTTTT. The encoded protein is CASSFSTGNTGELFF.

In its sample, this clonotype was seen a few times. The chain employs TRBV7-8 and TRBJ2-5; no clear D. This CDR3 spans 21 amino acids. Germline CDR1 is SGHVS and CDR2 is FQNEAQ. Trimming stripped 2 bases from V and 0 bases from J, with 28 bases between. In DNA form, the CDR3 reads TGTGCCAGCAGCTTAATCCCTAAAAGGGCCGAGGCTTCCACGTACCAAGAGACCCAGTACTTC. This codes for CASSLIPKRAEASTYQETQYF.

This clonotype came up a few times. The chain employs TRBV12-3 or TRBV12-4 and TRBJ2-7; 7 bases are a match to TRBD2. The CDR3 covers 15 residues. V dropped 3 bases and J dropped 5; count of bases not matched to a gene: 10. CDR3 DNA: TGTGCCAGCAGTTTGGGTACGGGGGGTCCTAACGAGCAGTACTTC. This codes for CASSLGTGGPNEQYF.

This clonotype was counted ten times or more. This chain uses TRBV3-1 with TRBJ2-3; possible D gene TRBD2, 5 bases. Per the germline V gene, CDR1 is LGHDT and CDR2 is YNNKEL (reference sequence). This CDR3 has 19 amino acids. Trimming left V 0 bases short and J 5 bases short, with 24 bases between. Here the CDR3 reads CASSQEIPWTKSRGDTQYF. CDR3 sequence (DNA): TGTGCCAGCAGCCAAGAGATTCCATGGACCAAGTCCCGGGGAGATACGCAGTATTTT.

The chain couples TRBV7-9 to TRBJ1-2; maybe TRBD1 (6 bases). Germline CDR1 is SEHNR and CDR2 is FQNEAQ (reference sequence). Trimming pared 5 bases from V and 4 bases from J, leaving 17 bases between. CDR3 length: 15 amino acids. The CDR3 sequence: CASSLRGGQAYGYTF. Written as DNA, the CDR3 is TGTGCCAGCAGCCTACGCGGGGGGCAGGCCTATGGCTACACCTTC.

This chain links TRBV10-1 with TRBJ2-7; D might be TRBD1 (7 bases). The CDR3 covers 14 residues. Germline values: CDR1 WNHNN, CDR2 SYGVQD (reference sequence). Trimming took off 4 bases at V and 0 bases at J, with 10 bases between the two ends. The CDR3 here is CASSGGTDSYEQYF. The CDR3 DNA sequence: TGCGCCAGCAGTGGCGGGACAGACTCCTACGAGCAGTACTTC.

This rearrangement joins TRBV2 to TRBJ2-5, with TRBD2 matching over 10 bases. CDR3 length: 15 residues. The ends lost 6 bases at V and 4 bases at J; junction bases unmatched: 8. In germline, CDR1 is SNHLY, CDR2 FYNNEI. The CDR3 DNA sequence: TGTGCCAGCAGGCAAGGCCTAGCGGGAGCAGAGACCCAGTACTTC. Protein sequence: CASRQGLAGAETQYF. The complete variable domain, with remaining parts taken from reference TRBV2 and TRBJ2-5, reads EPEVTQTPSHQVTQMGQEVILRCVPISNHLYFYWYRQILGQKVEFLVSFYNNEISEKSEIFDDQFSVERPDGSNFTLKIRSTKLEDSAMYFCASRQGLAGAETQYFGPGTRLLVL.

The chain is built from TRBV12-3 or TRBV12-4 and TRBJ2-5, with unresolved D. The CDR3 runs to 15 residues. Trimming removed 1 base at V and 2 bases at J, with 11 bases between. DNA for the CDR3: TGTGCCAGCAGTTTAGGTGCAGACCATCAAGAGACCCAGTACTTC. It specifies CASSLGADHQETQYF.

The chain combines TRBV6-5 with TRBJ1-1; the D gene is possibly TRBD1 (5 bases). V was trimmed by 0 bases and J by 5 bases, leaving 13 bases between them. The CDR3 loop spans 15 amino acids. Germline V gene lookup returns CDR1 MNHEY and CDR2 SVGAGI. The CDR3 loop reads CASSYSRAGTTEAFF. The CDR3 nucleotides read TGTGCCAGCAGTTACTCGAGGGCAGGGACGACTGAAGCTTTCTTT.

This clonotype came up a few times. The rearrangement joins TRBV27 to TRBJ2-3; no reliable D call. Germline loops: CDR1 MNHEY, CDR2 SMNVEV (reference sequence). V was cut by 0 bases and J by 4 bases, with 11 bases left in between. The CDR3 covers 15 residues. The CDR3 loop is CASSLSRLFPDTQYF. In nucleotides, the CDR3 is TGTGCCAGCAGTTTATCCCGCTTATTCCCAGATACGCAGTATTTT.

The J gene is TRBJ1-5, the V gene TRBV6-5; D is uncertain. The CDR3 runs to 14 residues. The V and J ends lost 8 bases and 3 bases respectively, with 14 bases between them. Germline lookup yields CDR1 MNHEY and CDR2 SVGAGI. In DNA form, the CDR3 reads TGTGCCAGCGGTACCGGCAAGGTCAATCAGCCCCAGCATTTT. Translated, it gives CASGTGKVNQPQHF.

This clonotype was seen more than once but under ten times. The chain recombines TRBV4-1 with TRBJ2-3; 14 positions agree with TRBD2. From germline, CDR1 is MGHRA and CDR2 YSYEKL. The length of the CDR3 is 16 residues. Trimming cost V 2 bases and J 4 bases; bases outside gene matches: 2. The CDR3 DNA is TGCGCCAGCAGCCAATTGGGACTAGCGGGAGCAGATACGCAGTATTTT. It translates to CASSQLGLAGADTQYF.

The rearrangement links TRBV19 to TRBJ2-3, with TRBD2 matching over 9 bases. The trim removed 5 bases at V and 4 bases at J, leaving 13 bases unmatched. The germline V gene has CDR1 LNHDA and CDR2 SQIVND (reference sequence). CDR3 size: 17 residues. The CDR3 DNA follows: TGTGCCAGTAGTCCCCCTAGGGCGGGAGGGCCGGCAGATACGCAGTATTTT. As protein: CASSPPRAGGPADTQYF.

CDR3 coding DNA: TGCAGTGCTAGAAAACTAGCGGGGGGGATGAATGAGCAGTTCTTC. Translation: CSARKLAGGMNEQFF. The chain uses TRBV20-1 and TRBJ2-1; the match to TRBD2 covers 13 bases. Germline values: CDR1 DFQATT, CDR2 SNEGSKA (reference sequence). This CDR3 has 15 amino acids. V was pared by 2 bases and J by 7 bases, with 5 bases of the junction left unmatched.